Sequencing of this TCR beta chain was carried out in a study of control samples from healthy donors and cancer patients. The protocol was immunoSEQ multiplex PCR, while the TCRdb copy is restricted to in-frame clones and leaves out a portion. The profile covers around 170,000 clones, with almost 90% appearing a single time and under 5% taken by the ten largest. The receptor was isolated from a woman aged 25-40 years in good health. Sequencing was done on a sample of blood.

CDR3 region: CASSPSQETQYF. The CDR3, as DNA: TGTGCCAGCAGCCCTTCCCAAGAGACCCAGTACTTC. The rearrangement joins TRBV12-3 or TRBV12-4 to TRBJ2-5; D gene unclear. The CDR3 is made up of 12 amino acids. V was trimmed by 6 bases and J by 1 base, leaving 6 bases between them.